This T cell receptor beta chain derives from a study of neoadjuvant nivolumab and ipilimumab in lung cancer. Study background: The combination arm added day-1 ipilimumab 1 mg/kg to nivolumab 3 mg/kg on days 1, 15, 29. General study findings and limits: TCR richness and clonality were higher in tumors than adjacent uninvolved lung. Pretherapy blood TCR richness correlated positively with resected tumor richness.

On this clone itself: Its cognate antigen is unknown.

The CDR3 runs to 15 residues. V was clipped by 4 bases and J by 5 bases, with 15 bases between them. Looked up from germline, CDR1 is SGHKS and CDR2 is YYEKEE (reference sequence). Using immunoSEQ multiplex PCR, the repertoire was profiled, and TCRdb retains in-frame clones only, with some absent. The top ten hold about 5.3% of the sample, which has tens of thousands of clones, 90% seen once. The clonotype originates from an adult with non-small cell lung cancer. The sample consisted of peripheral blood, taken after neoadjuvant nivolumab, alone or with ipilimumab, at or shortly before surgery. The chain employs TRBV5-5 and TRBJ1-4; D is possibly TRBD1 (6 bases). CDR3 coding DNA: TGTGCCAGCAGCGCCCGGGGACACGAGAATGAAAAACTGTTTTTT. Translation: CASSARGHENEKLFF. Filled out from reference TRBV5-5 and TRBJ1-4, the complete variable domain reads DAGVTQSPTHLIKTRGQQVTLRCSPISGHKSVSWYQQVLGQGPQFIFQYYEKEERGRGNFPDRFSARQFPNYSSELNVNALLLGDSALYLCASSARGHENEKLFFGSGTQLSVL.